These 14 T cell receptor beta chains share one sample of origin, sequenced in a study of spatial heterogeneity in lung cancer. Each CDR3 protein is one row after TCRdb ran MiXCR on the 5' RACE reads. The sample holds about 38,000 distinct CDR3 sequences, 7.5% seen once. The time point is: sample taken at primary tumor resection. Sequenced here: PBMCs, sampled at surgery. Receptor source: a male donor with early-stage non-small cell lung cancer.

Many counts were recorded for this clonotype. J is TRBJ2-5 and V is TRBV30; D perhaps matches TRBD2 (5 bases). Germline CDR1 GTSNPN, CDR2 SVGIG (reference sequence). Trimming shortened V by 2 bases and J by 4 bases, and 11 bases separated the two germline ends. The CDR3 is 13 residues long. CDR3 amino acids: CAWSPGVRETQYF. In DNA, the CDR3 is TGTGCCTGGAGTCCCGGGGTCCGAGAGACCCAGTACTTC.

V gene TRBV6-2 or TRBV6-3 combines with J gene TRBJ2-7, with 7 bases matching TRBD1. Germline V CDR1 and CDR2: MNHEY, SVGEGT. V lost 7 bases, J lost 5 bases, and 5 bases stayed unmatched. The CDR3 consists of 12 residues. CDR3 nucleotide sequence: TGTGCCAGCACCTTGACAGGGCACGAGCAGTACTTC. This sequence encodes CASTLTGHEQYF.

This clonotype has at least ten counts. Written as DNA, the CDR3 is TGTGCCAGCAGCTTAGGAAGAGCGAGCACAGATACGCAGTATTTT. This encodes CASSLGRASTDTQYF. The genes are TRBV7-8 and TRBJ2-3, with no clear D. Per the germline V gene, CDR1 is SGHVS and CDR2 is FQNEAQ. The V end was cut by 1 base, the J end by 0 bases, with 8 bases between. The CDR3 runs to 15 residues.

This clonotype was seen many times. The rearrangement joins TRBV7-9 to TRBJ2-5; D is perhaps TRBD1 (6 bases). Germline V gene data show CDR1 as SEHNR and CDR2 as FQNEAQ (reference sequence). V lost 5 bases to trimming and J lost 9 bases, with 13 bases between them. The CDR3 is 12 amino acids. DNA for the CDR3: TGTGCCAGCAGCCCACAGGGTGATCCCCAGTACTTC. This gives the protein CASSPQGDPQYF.

This clonotype was detected many times. The chain carries TRBV6-6 and TRBJ2-3; D unclear. This CDR3 has 12 residues. Germline V lookup: CDR1 MNHNY, CDR2 SVGAGI (reference sequence). Trimming took 5 bases from V and 6 from J, leaving 9 bases between them. DNA of the CDR3: TGTGCCAGCAGTGCCCAGGTCGATACGCAGTATTTT. It yields the protein CASSAQVDTQYF.

The chain links TRBV15 to TRBJ2-7; no reliable D call. V lost 0 bases, J lost 1 base, and 16 bases lay in between. Germline V gives CDR1 LNHNV, CDR2 YYDKDF (reference sequence). This CDR3 has 17 amino acids. As DNA, the CDR3 is TGTGCCACCAGCAGAGATCGCGGCCAGACATATTCCTACGAGCAGTACGTC. Translation: CATSRDRGQTYSYEQYV.

This clonotype was recorded a few times. The chain combines TRBV6-5 with TRBJ1-1, with D possibly TRBD1 on 5 matching bases. This CDR3 has 15 residues. Germline CDR1 and CDR2: MNHEY and SVGAGI. Trimming took off 0 bases at V and 2 bases at J, with 10 bases between the two ends. The CDR3 DNA is TGTGCCAGCAGTTACTCGATCGGGGGAAACACTGAAGCTTTCTTT. As protein: CASSYSIGGNTEAFF.

This clonotype was counted at least ten times. The chain is built from TRBV7-2 and TRBJ2-7; D possibly corresponds to TRBD1 (5 bases). Between the trimmed V and J ends, which lost 6 bases and 4 bases, there was a span of 22 bases. The CDR3 sequence is 16 residues long. Germline loops: CDR1 SGHTA, CDR2 FQGNSA. CDR3 in DNA: TGTGCCAGCAGTTTTGGTACTTTGGCTAGGGGATACGAGCAGTACGTC. It is translated as CASSFGTLARGYEQYV.

This clonotype was observed many times. The V call is TRBV2, the J call TRBJ2-1; 8 nucleotides match TRBD2. The germline CDR1 and CDR2 sequences are SNHLY and FYNNEI. The ends lost 6 bases at V and 8 bases at J; junction bases unmatched: 12. The CDR3 covers 15 residues. CDR3 nucleotide sequence: TGTGCCAGCAGCCACGTCCCGGGACTAGTTGATGAGCAGTTCTTC. Its translation: CASSHVPGLVDEQFF.

This rearrangement joins TRBV4-3 to TRBJ1-6; 9 bases match TRBD1. The CDR3 has 15 amino acids. Germline CDR1 is LGHNA and CDR2 is YSLEER. V shed 0 bases, J shed 10 bases, and the junction held 4 bases outside the gene matches. The CDR3 region is CASSQDTGGRSPLHF. DNA of the CDR3: TGCGCCAGCAGCCAAGATACAGGGGGCAGGTCACCCCTCCACTTT.

This clonotype has a handful of counts. This chain uses TRBV5-6 with TRBJ2-7; D remains ambiguous. Per the germline V gene, CDR1 is SGHDT and CDR2 is YYEEEE. V was cut by 2 bases and J by 4 bases, with 4 bases left in between. The CDR3 has 11 amino acids. The DNA of the CDR3 is TGTGCCAGCAGCTTAGGATACGAGCAGTACGTC. As protein: CASSLGYEQYV.

The rearrangement joins TRBV5-1 to TRBJ1-2, with unresolved D. The germline CDR1 and CDR2 sequences are SGHRS and YFSETQ. Trimming took 0 bases from V and 2 from J, leaving 17 bases between them. This CDR3 has 17 residues. The chain's CDR3 is CASSLVSDLAGNYGYTF. The DNA for the CDR3 is TGCGCCAGCAGCTTGGTATCGGACTTGGCGGGGAACTATGGCTACACCTTC.

This clonotype was observed many times. This chain links TRBV11-1 with TRBJ2-2; the D gene is possibly TRBD2 (5 bases). The V end was cut by 0 bases, the J end by 0 bases, with 5 bases between. In germline, CDR1 is SGHAT, CDR2 FQDESV (reference sequence). The CDR3 loop spans 15 amino acids. CDR3 DNA sequence: TGTGCCAGCAGCTTAGCTAGCGCGAACACCGGGGAGCTGTTTTTT. Protein: CASSLASANTGELFF. Based on the CDR3 plus reference TRBV11-1 and TRBJ2-2, the full variable domain is EAEVAQSPRYKITEKSQAVAFWCDPISGHATLYWYRQILGQGPELLVQFQDESVVDDSQLPKDRFSAERLKGVDSTLKIQPAELGDSAMYLCASSLASANTGELFFGEGSRLTVL.

The genes are TRBV7-3 and TRBJ2-3; D unresolved. This CDR3 comprises 14 residues. The germline V gene has CDR1 SGHTA and CDR2 FQGTGA. V was pared by 1 base and J by 6 bases, with 11 bases between. The CDR3 protein is CASSLIGQSDTQYF. In nucleotides, the CDR3 is TGTGCCAGCAGCTTAATTGGGCAATCTGATACGCAGTATTTT.